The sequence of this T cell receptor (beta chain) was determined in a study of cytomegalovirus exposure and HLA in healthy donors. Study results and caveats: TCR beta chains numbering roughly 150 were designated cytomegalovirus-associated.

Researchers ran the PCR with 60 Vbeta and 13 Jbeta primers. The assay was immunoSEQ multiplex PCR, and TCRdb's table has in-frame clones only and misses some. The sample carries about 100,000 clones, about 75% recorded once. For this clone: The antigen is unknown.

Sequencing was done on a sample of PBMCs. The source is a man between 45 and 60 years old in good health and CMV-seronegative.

The CDR3 is CASSLATGAGYTF. The CDR3 nucleotides read TGCGCCAGCAGCTTGGCGACAGGGGCCGGCTACACCTTC. The chain combines TRBV5-1 with TRBJ1-2; 8 bases fit TRBD1. The CDR3 runs to 13 residues. Trimming at V came to 0 bases and at J to 8 bases, leaving 3 bases not matched to a gene. Per the germline V gene, CDR1 is SGHRS and CDR2 is YFSETQ.